The 15 T cell receptor beta chains in this list originate from one sample, sequenced in a study of cytomegalovirus exposure and HLA in healthy donors. The study ran its PCR with 60 Vbeta and 13 Jbeta primers. The protocol was immunoSEQ multiplex PCR, while the TCRdb copy is restricted to in-frame clones and leaves out a portion. In the table there are about 190,000 clones, around 67% of which are singletons. The sample was PBMCs. The receptors come from a woman younger than 45 in good health and CMV-seropositive.

This clone is a singleton in its sample. The chain has TRBV28 and TRBJ1-1, with TRBD1 identical over 7 bases. With V trimmed by 3 bases and J by 2 bases, 3 bases remained unmatched. Germline V gene lookup returns CDR1 MDHEN and CDR2 SYDVKM. The CDR3 loop spans 14 amino acids. The CDR3 here is CASSFQGGNTEAFF. CDR3 nucleotide sequence: TGTGCCAGCAGTTTCCAGGGGGGCAACACTGAAGCTTTCTTT.

The V call is TRBV27, the J call TRBJ1-1; D unresolved. Germline V lookup: CDR1 MNHEY, CDR2 SMNVEV (reference sequence). The CDR3 spans 15 residues. Trimming pared 2 bases from V and 2 bases from J, leaving 12 bases between. In DNA form, the CDR3 reads TGTGCCAGCAGTTTAGGTTGGACTGCAAACACTGAAGCTTTCTTT. Its protein is CASSLGWTANTEAFF.

The chain is built from TRBV11-2 and TRBJ2-2; D not certain. V lost 5 bases and J 4 bases, leaving 5 bases between the germline ends. The CDR3 is made up of 12 amino acids. Germline CDR1 is SGHAT and CDR2 is FQNNGV. CDR3 in DNA: TGTGCCAGCAGCCTCCTCACCGGGGAGCTGTTTTTT. As protein: CASSLLTGELFF.

The chain employs TRBV29-1 and TRBJ2-7; TRBD1 aligns across 7 bases. The CDR3 contains 14 residues. CDR1 and CDR2 (germline): SQVTM, ANQGSEA. The trim removed 2 bases at V and 3 bases at J, leaving 7 bases unmatched. CDR3 sequence: CSVETGQQIYEQYF. Here the CDR3 DNA reads TGCAGCGTTGAAACGGGACAGCAAATCTACGAGCAGTACTTC.

J is TRBJ2-2 and V is TRBV19; no definite D call. Germline CDR1 and CDR2: LNHDA and SQIVND (reference sequence). V was shortened by 3 bases and J by 0 bases, with 8 bases between the two germline ends. This CDR3 is built from 15 residues. CDR3 sequence reads: CASSMLATNTGELFF. CDR3 DNA sequence: TGTGCCAGTAGTATGTTAGCTACGAACACCGGGGAGCTGTTTTTT.

The V call is TRBV29-1, the J call TRBJ1-2; D call uncertain. The length of the CDR3 is 12 residues. V was shortened by 6 bases and J by 6 bases, with 14 bases between the two germline ends. In germline, CDR1 is SQVTM, CDR2 ANQGSEA. DNA for the CDR3: TGCAGCGTGGGCGGGCGTCAGGATGGCTACACCTTC. Residues: CSVGGRQDGYTF.

The J gene is TRBJ1-1, the V gene TRBV4-2, with 7 nucleotides matching TRBD1. Per the germline V gene, CDR1 is LGHNA and CDR2 is YNFKEQ. The V and J ends lost 5 bases and 3 bases, in that order; junction bases with no gene match: 21. The CDR3 spans 19 residues. The DNA of the CDR3 is TGTGCCAGCAGCTTAGCGGGAGGAGCTTGGACAGGAGGGCACACTGAAGCTTTCTTT. The encoded protein is CASSLAGGAWTGGHTEAFF.

The rearrangement joins TRBV10-3 to TRBJ2-2; 11 positions match TRBD1. V was clipped by 2 bases and J by 0 bases; unmatched bases: 5. This CDR3 has 18 residues. Germline V gives CDR1 ENHRY, CDR2 SYGVKD. CDR3: CAISEIGTGGPNTGELFF. For the CDR3, the DNA is TGTGCCATCAGTGAGATTGGGACAGGGGGACCGAACACCGGGGAGCTGTTTTTT.

The genes are TRBV4-1 and TRBJ2-7; 8 nucleotides agree with TRBD1. V dropped 1 base and J dropped 2; count of bases not matched to a gene: 13. The CDR3 is 18 residues long. Germline assignment: CDR1 MGHRA and CDR2 YSYEKL. CDR3 bases: TGCGCCAGCAGCCAAGTATCCCCCCAGACAGGGGCCGCCTACGAGCAGTACTTC. Its protein product is CASSQVSPQTGAAYEQYF.

V gene TRBV4-1 combines with J gene TRBJ1-1, with D possibly matching TRBD1 (5 bases). Germline V lookup: CDR1 MGHRA, CDR2 YSYEKL. The CDR3 has 19 residues. The V end was cut by 3 bases, the J end by 6 bases, with 29 bases between. The CDR3 region is CASSHPTPRDSFVMAEAFF. CDR3 coding DNA: TGCGCCAGCAGCCACCCGACCCCGAGAGACAGTTTTGTGATGGCTGAAGCTTTCTTT.

This clone came up once. The chain joins TRBV5-1 to TRBJ2-1; 7 bases align to TRBD2. Germline V gene sequence: CDR1 SGHRS, CDR2 YFSETQ. Trimming took 5 bases from V and 0 from J; bases not matched to a gene: 8. This CDR3 comprises 16 residues. CDR3 region: CASRPLAVTSYNEQFF. In DNA, the CDR3 is TGCGCCAGCAGACCCCTAGCGGTCACCTCCTACAATGAGCAGTTCTTC.

In its sample, this clone was seen a few times. The gene calls are TRBV10-2 and TRBJ2-7; D unclear. With 3 bases removed from V and 4 bases from J, the gap between germline ends came to 4 bases. Germline values: CDR1 WSHSY, CDR2 SAAADI. The CDR3 runs 11 residues. DNA of the CDR3: TGCGCCAGCAGTGACGCGTACGAGCAGTACTTC. Protein product: CASSDAYEQYF.

V and J are TRBV28 and TRBJ1-3, with 7 bases fitting TRBD1. The J segment lost 4 bases and the V segment lost 2 bases, leaving 5 bases of the junction unmatched. The CDR3 sequence is 15 residues long. The germline gives CDR1 MDHEN, CDR2 SYDVKM. Here the CDR3 DNA reads TGTGCCAGCAGTTTAAACAGGGGAGCGGGAAACACCATATATTTT. Translating gives CASSLNRGAGNTIYF.

Written as DNA, the CDR3 is TGTGCCATCAGTGGGGACACTCAGACCTACGAGCAGTACTTC. Protein: CAISGDTQTYEQYF. This chain joins TRBV10-3 and TRBJ2-7; perhaps TRBD1 as D (6 bases). Trimming removed 4 bases from V and 2 bases from J, with 12 bases in between. The CDR3 extends over 14 amino acids. CDR1 ENHRY and CDR2 SYGVKD come from the germline V gene.

This chain uses TRBV6-5 with TRBJ2-2; tentatively, D is TRBD1 (6 bases). This CDR3 comprises 13 residues. The ends were cut back, 6 bases at V and 7 bases at J, with 12 bases in the middle. Germline V gene lookup returns CDR1 MNHEY and CDR2 SVGAGI. CDR3: CASSRIQGGELFF. The DNA for the CDR3 is TGTGCCAGCAGCCGTATACAGGGCGGGGAGCTGTTTTTT.